The clone carrying this TCR beta chain has only one observation. Antigen: not known. The protocol was immunoSEQ multiplex PCR, while the TCRdb copy is restricted to in-frame clones and leaves out a portion. The table has approximately 100,000 clones, 80% to 90% seen once. This specimen belongs to a study of PD-1 blockade in classical Hodgkin lymphoma. The V gene lost 7 bases and the J gene lost 4 bases, with 13 bases spanning the gap. Germline V lookup: CDR1 GTSNPN, CDR2 SVGIG (reference sequence). The CDR3 has 13 residues. Brentuximab vedotin exposure varied among the patients, all of whom had relapsed after autologous stem cell transplantation. Best responses were complete response, partial response or progressive disease. Findings and limits, study-wide: Significant TCR diversity gains by C4D1 occurred in CD4+ but not CD8+ cells. Newly diagnosed patients had baseline TCR diversity that was reportedly lower than that of healthy donors. Lower baseline TCR diversity marked trial partial responders and progressors.

Material: peripheral blood mononuclear cells (PBMCs), obtained before the second cycle of nivolumab. This clonotype was obtained from a human donor with classical Hodgkin lymphoma. J is TRBJ1-4 and V is TRBV30; maybe TRBD1 (5 bases). CDR3 sequence: CALNVQVNEKLFF. The CDR3 nucleotides are TGTGCCTTGAATGTACAGGTTAATGAAAAACTGTTTTTT.